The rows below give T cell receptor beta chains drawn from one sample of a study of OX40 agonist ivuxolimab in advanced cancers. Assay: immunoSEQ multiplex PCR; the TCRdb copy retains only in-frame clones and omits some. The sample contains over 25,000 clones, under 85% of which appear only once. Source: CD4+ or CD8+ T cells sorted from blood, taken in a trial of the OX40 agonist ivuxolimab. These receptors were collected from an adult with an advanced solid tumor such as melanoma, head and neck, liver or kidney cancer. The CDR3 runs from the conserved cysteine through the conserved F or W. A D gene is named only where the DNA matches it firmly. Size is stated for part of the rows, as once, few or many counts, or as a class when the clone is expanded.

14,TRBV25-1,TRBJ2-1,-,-,TGTGCCAGCAGCCTTGACGACGGACTCAATGAGCAGTTCTTC,CASSLDDGLNEQFF
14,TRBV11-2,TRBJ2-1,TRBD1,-,TGTGCCAGCAGCCCGGACAGGACCTACAATGAGCAGTTCTTC,CASSPDRTYNEQFF
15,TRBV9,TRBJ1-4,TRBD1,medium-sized,TGTGCCAGCAGCGTAGCAGGGGGCGCCGGGGAAAAACTGTTTTTT,CASSVAGGAGEKLFF
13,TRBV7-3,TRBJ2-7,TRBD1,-,TGTGCCAGCAGCCTGACAGGGGACCACGAGCAGTACTTC,CASSLTGDHEQYF
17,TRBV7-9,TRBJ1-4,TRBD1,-,TGTGCCAGCAGACCAACTACAACGACAGGGATTAATGAAAAACTGTTTTTT,CASRPTTTTGINEKLFF
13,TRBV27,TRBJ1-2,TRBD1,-,TGTGCCAGCAGAGGTACAGGGGGCTATGGCTACACCTTC,CASRGTGGYGYTF
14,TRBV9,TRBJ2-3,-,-,TGTGCCAGCAGCGTAGGAGTTAGTACAGATACGCAGTATTTT,CASSVGVSTDTQYF
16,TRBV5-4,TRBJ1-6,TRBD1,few,TGTGCCAGCAGCCCAGGACAGGGGGCGAATAATTCACCCCTCCACTTT,CASSPGQGANNSPLHF
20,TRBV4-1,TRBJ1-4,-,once,TGCGCCAGCAGCCGCTCACAAAGGCTCACCCCGGCTGCCCTCGAAGGGGAACTGTTTTTT,CASSRSQRLTPAALEGELFF
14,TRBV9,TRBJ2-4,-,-,TGTGCCAGCAGCTCAAGGTCGGCGAAAAACATTCAGTACTTC,CASSSRSAKNIQYF
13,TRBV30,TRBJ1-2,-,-,TGTGCCTGGAGTCAGGGATTGGGCTATGGCTACACCTTC,CAWSQGLGYGYTF
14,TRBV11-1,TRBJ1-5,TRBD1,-,TGTGCCAGCAGTTGGACAGGGAGGAATCAGCCCCAGCATTTT,CASSWTGRNQPQHF
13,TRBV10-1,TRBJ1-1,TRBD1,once,TGCGCCAGCAGCGATGACAGGGGCTTAATGACTTTCTTT,CASSDDRGLMTFF
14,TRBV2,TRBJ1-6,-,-,TGTGCCAGCAGGGTGACGGGGGGCAATTCACCCCTCCACTTT,CASRVTGGNSPLHF
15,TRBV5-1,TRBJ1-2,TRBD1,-,TGCGCCAGCAATCAACAGGGGGGTGTTAACTATGGCTACACCTTC,CASNQQGGVNYGYTF
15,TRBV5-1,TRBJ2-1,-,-,TGCGCCAGCAGCTTGGTACAGGGAGGAGACAATGAGCAGTTCTTC,CASSLVQGGDNEQFF
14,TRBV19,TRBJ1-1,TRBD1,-,TGTGCCAGTAGTATTGGACAGGCCTACACTGAAGCTTTCTTT,CASSIGQAYTEAFF
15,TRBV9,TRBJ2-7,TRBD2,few,TGTGCCAGCAGCGTAGATCCGGGACTAGAAGGCGAGCAGTACTTC,CASSVDPGLEGEQYF
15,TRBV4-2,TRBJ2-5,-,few,TGTGCCAGCAGCCAACGCCGGGACGGCCAAGAGACCCAGTACTTC,CASSQRRDGQETQYF
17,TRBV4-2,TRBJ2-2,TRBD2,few,TGTGCCAGCAGCCAACACTTAGCGGGGGGCCGCTTCAGGGAGCTGTTTTTT,CASSQHLAGGRFRELFF
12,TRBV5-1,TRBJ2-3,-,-,TGCGCCAGCAGCCAGGAGCTAGATACGCAGTATTTT,CASSQELDTQYF
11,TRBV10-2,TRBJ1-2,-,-,TGCGCCAGCAGAGGGAGTAATGGCTACACCTTC,CASRGSNGYTF
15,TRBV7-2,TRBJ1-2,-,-,TGTGCCAGCAGTACCTTGGACAGCTCAATCTATGGCTACACCTTC,CASSTLDSSIYGYTF
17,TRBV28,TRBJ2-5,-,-,TGTGCCAGCAGTTTTAATACGGGGGGCGCACGGCAAGAGACCCAGTACTTC,CASSFNTGGARQETQYF
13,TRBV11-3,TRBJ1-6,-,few,TGTGCCAGCAGCTTAGATCGGGATTCACCCCTCCACTTT,CASSLDRDSPLHF
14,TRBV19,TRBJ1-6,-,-,TGTGCCAGTAGCTCAGCGGGCCGCAATTCACCCCTCCACTTT,CASSSAGRNSPLHF
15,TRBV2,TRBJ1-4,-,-,TGTGCCAGCAGAATCCGTTGGACAGTAAATGAAAAACTGTTTTTT,CASRIRWTVNEKLFF
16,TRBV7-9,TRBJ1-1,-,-,TGTGCCAGCAGCTTAGGTAGTCCCAACATGAACACTGAAGCTTTCTTT,CASSLGSPNMNTEAFF